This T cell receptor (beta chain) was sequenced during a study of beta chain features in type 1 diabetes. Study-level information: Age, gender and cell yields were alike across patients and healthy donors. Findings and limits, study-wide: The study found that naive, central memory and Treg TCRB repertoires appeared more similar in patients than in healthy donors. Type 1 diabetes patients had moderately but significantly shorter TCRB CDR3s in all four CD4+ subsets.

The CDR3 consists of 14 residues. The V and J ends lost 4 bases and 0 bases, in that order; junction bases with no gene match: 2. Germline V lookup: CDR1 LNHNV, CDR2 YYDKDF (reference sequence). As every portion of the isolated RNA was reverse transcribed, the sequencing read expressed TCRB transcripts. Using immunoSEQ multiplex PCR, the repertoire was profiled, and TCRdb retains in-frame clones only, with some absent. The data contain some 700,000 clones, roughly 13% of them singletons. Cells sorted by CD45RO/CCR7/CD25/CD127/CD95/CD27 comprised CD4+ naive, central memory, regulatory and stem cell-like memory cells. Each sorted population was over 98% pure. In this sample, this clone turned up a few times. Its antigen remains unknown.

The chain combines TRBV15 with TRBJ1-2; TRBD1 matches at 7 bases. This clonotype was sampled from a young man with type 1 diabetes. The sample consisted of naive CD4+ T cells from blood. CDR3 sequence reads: CATSTGQPNYGYTF. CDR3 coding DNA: TGTGCCACCAGCACGGGACAGCCTAACTATGGCTACACCTTC. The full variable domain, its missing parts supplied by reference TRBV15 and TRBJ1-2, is DAMVIQNPRYQVTQFGKPVTLSCSQTLNHNVMYWYQQKSSQAPKLLFHYYDKDFNNEADTPDNFQSRRPNTSFCFLDIRSPGLGDTAMYLCATSTGQPNYGYTFGSGTRLTVV.